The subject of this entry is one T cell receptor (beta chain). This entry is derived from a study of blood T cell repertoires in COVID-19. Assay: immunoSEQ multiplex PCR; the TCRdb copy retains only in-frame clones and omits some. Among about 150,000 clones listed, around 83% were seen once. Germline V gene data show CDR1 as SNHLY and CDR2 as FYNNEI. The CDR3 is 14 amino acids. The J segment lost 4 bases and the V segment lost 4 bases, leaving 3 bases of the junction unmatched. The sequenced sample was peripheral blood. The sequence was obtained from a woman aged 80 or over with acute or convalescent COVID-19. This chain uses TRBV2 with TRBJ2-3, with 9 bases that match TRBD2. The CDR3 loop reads CASSGGGAADTQYF. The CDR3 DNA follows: TGTGCCAGCAGTGGCGGGGGGGCGGCAGATACGCAGTATTTT.